One T cell receptor beta chain is described in this entry. Sequenced by immunoSEQ multiplex PCR; TCRdb stores in-frame clones only, minus some. The sample holds roughly 87,000 clones, 93% seen once. The data were taken from a study of T cell changes during pregnancy in multiple sclerosis. The ends were cut back, 3 bases at V and 2 bases at J, with 13 bases in the middle. The CDR3 runs to 15 residues. CDR1 is SGHRS and CDR2 is YFSETQ in the germline V gene. Sequencing used peripheral blood, obtained in the third trimester of pregnancy. This chain connects TRBV5-1 to TRBJ2-3; tentative D call: TRBD1 (6 bases). The sequence was obtained from a female donor in good health, enrolled as a control in a pregnancy study. The CDR3 DNA follows: TGCGCCAGCAGCTCTTCAGGGGACCACACAGATACGCAGTATTTT. It encodes CASSSSGDHTDTQYF. Full variable domain (remainder filled in from reference TRBV5-1 and TRBJ2-3): KAGVTQTPRYLIKTRGQQVTLSCSPISGHRSVSWYQQTPGQGLQFLFEYFSETQRNKGNFPGRFSGRQFSNSRSEMNVSTLELGDSALYLCASSSSGDHTDTQYFGPGTRLTVL.